The entry that follows covers one T cell receptor (beta chain) sequence. What it recognizes is unknown. These data come from a study of cytomegalovirus exposure and HLA in healthy donors. The study's findings and limits: An analysis that came later showed most CMV-associated TCR beta chains appearing HLA-restricted. Data from an earlier analysis indicated that most TCR beta V segments were productive either about 90% or about 30% of the time. When analyzed later, a missense DCLRE1C variant was found to be linked to TCR beta V- and J-gene trimming.

PCR amplification relied on 60 Vbeta primers (plus 13 Jbeta primers). This table comes from immunoSEQ multiplex PCR, and its TCRdb copy is limited to in-frame clones, with some not included. The table records roughly 110,000 clones, 70% to 80% of them present only once. The CDR3 contains 15 residues. Trimming took 3 bases from V and 3 from J; bases not matched to a gene: 6. Germline V CDR1 and CDR2: SEHNR, FQNEAQ (reference sequence). The sample comprised PBMCs. The chain recombines TRBV7-9 with TRBJ2-5, with TRBD2 matching over 8 bases. This TCR came from a man aged 55 to 70 in good health and CMV-seronegative. The CDR3 spells CASSFSGGGEETQYF. The DNA for the CDR3 is TGTGCCAGCAGCTTCTCCGGGGGGGGTGAAGAGACCCAGTACTTC.